The TCR beta chain under discussion was sequenced for a study of blood T cell repertoires in COVID-19. The wider study: Samples representing acute and convalescent COVID-19 were sourced from the United States, Italy and Spain.

This CDR3 spans 16 amino acids. Germline CDR1 LGHDT, CDR2 YNNKEL (reference sequence). V lost 3 bases to trimming and J lost 6 bases; unmatched junction nucleotides: 6. Those enrolled in Seattle joined during active infection and were followed longitudinally afterward. In the original analysis: Using reference gene primer amplification, nucleated cell counts were estimated. Repertoires were generated with immunoSEQ multiplex PCR, while TCRdb's copy carries only in-frame clones and drops some. V and J calls plus clone size are reproduced from that table; the DNA served to infer D and trimming. The sample includes about 270,000 clones, about 88% of them seen just once.

The TCR sequence derives from a woman aged 70-85 years with COVID-19, enrolled during active disease. The sequenced sample consisted of peripheral blood. V gene TRBV3-1 (or the pseudogene TRBV3-2) combines with J gene TRBJ2-1, with 12 positions matching TRBD1. CDR3 DNA sequence: TGTGCCAGCAGCCAGGACCGGGACAGGGGGCCCAATGAGCAGTTCTTC. This sequence encodes CASSQDRDRGPNEQFF.